This T cell receptor beta chain was sequenced in a study of early T cells in non-severe SARS-CoV-2 infection. Study-wide background: Bulk RNA from unsorted whole blood was sequenced; chains were unpaired. Notes on the study in general: Private and CD4 specificities were missed by VDJdb matching, skewed to anti-spike CD8.

Individual cDNA molecules received unique molecular identifiers during library preparation. TCRdb analysed the 5' RACE reads with MiXCR anew, one entry per CDR3 protein. The data show tens of thousands of distinct CDR3 sequences, with around a tenth seen just once and 3.8% held by the top ten. There are 14 residues in the CDR3. Germline V lookup: CDR1 MNHEY, CDR2 SMNVEV (reference sequence). Germline trimming cut 4 bases from V and 7 bases from J; bases unmatched to any gene: 3. This clonotype was seen many times. Its specificity is not known. The material sequenced was whole blood. The TCR sequence derives from an adult who was a healthcare worker with PCR-confirmed SARS-CoV-2 infection or an uninfected control (not recorded which). The rearrangement links TRBV27 to TRBJ1-6; TRBD1 aligns across 8 bases. The DNA of the CDR3 is TGTGCCAGCAGTTACACAGGGGGAAATTCACCCCTCCACTTT. Translated, it gives CASSYTGGNSPLHF.